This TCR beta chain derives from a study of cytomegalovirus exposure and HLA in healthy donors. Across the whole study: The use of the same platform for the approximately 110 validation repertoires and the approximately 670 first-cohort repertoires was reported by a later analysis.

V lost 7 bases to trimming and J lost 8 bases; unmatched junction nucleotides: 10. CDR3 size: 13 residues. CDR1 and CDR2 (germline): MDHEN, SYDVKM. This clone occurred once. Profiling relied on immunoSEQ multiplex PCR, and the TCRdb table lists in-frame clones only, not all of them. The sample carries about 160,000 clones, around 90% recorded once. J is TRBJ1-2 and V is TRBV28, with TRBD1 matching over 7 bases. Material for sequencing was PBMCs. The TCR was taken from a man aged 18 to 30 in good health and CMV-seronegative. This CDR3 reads CASIPPTGSGYTF. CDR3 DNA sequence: TGTGCCAGCATCCCTCCGACAGGGTCAGGCTACACCTTC.